These T cell receptor beta chains were read from a single sample in a study of OX40 agonist ivuxolimab in advanced cancers. Repertoires were generated with immunoSEQ multiplex PCR, while TCRdb's copy carries only in-frame clones and drops some. The sample holds about 48,000 clones, around 87% seen once. The specimen was CD4+ or CD8+ T cells sorted from blood, collected in a trial of the OX40 agonist ivuxolimab. The receptors stem from an adult with an advanced solid tumor such as melanoma, head and neck, liver or kidney cancer. Each CDR3 is given with its conserved first and last residue. Fields, in order: V gene, clone size, J gene, D gene, CDR3 protein, CDR3 DNA. The D gene is left open where the match is weak. Some rows have no size entry. The others give once, few or many, or a class for an expanded clone.

TRBV7-2,.,TRBJ2-7,.,CASSLSPGTYEQYF,TGTGCCAGCAGCTTAAGTCCGGGTACCTACGAGCAGTACTTC
TRBV7-2,.,TRBJ1-1,.,CASRKGGDMNTEAFF,TGTGCCAGCCGCAAGGGGGGAGATATGAACACTGAAGCTTTCTTT
TRBV5-4,.,TRBJ2-5,TRBD1,CASSSQGASETQYF,TGTGCCAGCAGCTCACAGGGGGCCTCGGAGACCCAGTACTTC
TRBV29-1,.,TRBJ2-5,TRBD2,CSVGQGGLETQYF,TGCAGCGTAGGGCAGGGAGGGTTGGAGACCCAGTACTTC
TRBV6-1,.,TRBJ2-7,TRBD1,CASRGWGTAVYEQYF,TGTGCCAGCAGGGGATGGGGGACAGCCGTCTACGAGCAGTACTTC
TRBV6-1,.,TRBJ2-1,TRBD2,CASSSSGGGYNEQFF,TGTGCCAGCAGTAGCAGCGGGGGGGGTTACAATGAGCAGTTCTTC
TRBV19,.,TRBJ2-1,TRBD2,CASSISSGTLGEQFF,TGTGCCAGTAGTATATCTAGCGGGACACTCGGTGAGCAGTTCTTC
TRBV4-1,.,TRBJ2-3,.,CASSQDVRTDTQYF,TGCGCCAGCAGCCAAGATGTGCGCACAGATACGCAGTATTTT
TRBV7-3,.,TRBJ2-3,TRBD1,CASSLDRPGTDTQYF,TGTGCCAGCAGCTTGGACAGGCCCGGCACAGATACGCAGTATTTT
TRBV6-6,.,TRBJ1-3,.,CASRPSGEDTIYF,TGTGCCAGCAGGCCGAGTGGGGAGGACACCATATATTTT
TRBV7-9,.,TRBJ2-5,TRBD2,CASSRLAGGQETQYF,TGTGCCAGCAGTCGACTAGCGGGGGGGCAAGAGACCCAGTACTTC
TRBV6-6,.,TRBJ1-5,.,CASSYGGNQPQHF,TGTGCCAGCAGTTACGGGGGTAATCAGCCCCAGCATTTT
TRBV5-6,.,TRBJ2-7,.,CASSLMGSYEQYF,TGTGCCAGCAGCTTGATGGGATCCTACGAGCAGTACTTC
TRBV10-2,.,TRBJ2-3,TRBD1,CASRTGTGGSRDTQYF,TGCGCCAGCAGAACCGGGACAGGGGGGTCCAGGGATACGCAGTATTTT
TRBV6-5,.,TRBJ2-7,.,CASSTDSSHEQYF,TGTGCCAGCAGTACCGACAGTAGCCACGAGCAGTACTTC
TRBV6-5,once,TRBJ2-7,TRBD1,CASSPPGQRNEQYF,TGTGCCAGCAGCCCTCCGGGACAGAGGAACGAGCAGTACTTC
TRBV19,.,TRBJ1-5,.,CASSTTGSQPQHF,TGTGCCAGTAGTACGACAGGAAGTCAGCCCCAGCATTTT
TRBV5-1,.,TRBJ2-3,TRBD1,CASSVTGTGGTDTQYF,TGCGCCAGCAGCGTAACCGGGACAGGGGGCACAGATACGCAGTATTTT
TRBV5-8,.,TRBJ1-5,TRBD1,CASSSGQHSNQPQHF,TGTGCCAGCAGCTCGGGACAGCATAGCAATCAGCCCCAGCATTTT
TRBV5-1,once,TRBJ2-1,TRBD2,CASSFLGEGNNEQFF,TGCGCCAGCAGCTTCTTGGGGGAGGGGAACAATGAGCAGTTCTTC
TRBV6-5,.,TRBJ2-2,TRBD2,CASTGGAGTGELFF,TGTGCCAGCACCGGGGGGGCGGGCACCGGGGAGCTGTTTTTT
TRBV2,.,TRBJ2-7,TRBD2,CASRSGGDYEQYF,TGTGCCAGCAGGAGCGGGGGGGACTACGAGCAGTACTTC
TRBV7-2,.,TRBJ1-2,.,CASSPYEGVEGYTF,TGTGCCAGCAGCCCCTACGAGGGGGTGGAGGGCTACACCTTC
TRBV28,.,TRBJ1-6,.,CASVPSGQGSPLHF,TGTGCCAGCGTCCCGTCTGGGCAAGGTTCACCCCTCCACTTT
TRBV11-3,.,TRBJ2-1,TRBD2,CASSLTSGSNEQFF,TGTGCCAGCAGCTTGACTAGCGGGTCTAATGAGCAGTTCTTC
TRBV11-2,.,TRBJ2-3,TRBD2,CASSSPGSGRATQYF,TGTGCCAGCAGCTCCCCGGGCAGCGGGAGGGCCACGCAGTATTTT
TRBV29-1,.,TRBJ2-7,.,CSVEDRSDSAVSYEQYF,TGCAGCGTTGAAGATAGATCGGACAGTGCGGTCTCCTACGAGCAGTACTTC
TRBV15,.,TRBJ2-3,TRBD2,CATSELAGAGTDTQYF,TGTGCCACCAGCGAACTAGCGGGGGCAGGCACAGATACGCAGTATTTT
TRBV5-6,.,TRBJ2-7,TRBD1,CASSPMDRAPYEQYF,TGTGCCAGCAGCCCAATGGACAGGGCTCCCTACGAGCAGTACTTC
TRBV30,.,TRBJ1-2,.,CAWSPGQGYGYTF,TGTGCCTGGAGTCCGGGTCAGGGGTATGGCTACACCTTC
TRBV29-1,.,TRBJ2-5,TRBD2,CSVEEIIGGLAGSYETQYF,TGCAGCGTTGAAGAAATAATTGGAGGACTAGCGGGATCCTATGAGACCCAGTACTTC
TRBV30,.,TRBJ2-1,.,CAWSYGPYNEQFF,TGTGCCTGGAGTTACGGCCCATACAATGAGCAGTTCTTC
TRBV19,.,TRBJ2-2,.,CASSILGAGELFF,TGTGCCAGTAGTATTCTCGGCGCCGGGGAGCTGTTTTTT
TRBV7-6,.,TRBJ2-1,.,CASSLLSGGQGDEQFF,TGTGCCAGCAGCCTCCTTAGCGGCGGCCAGGGCGATGAGCAGTTCTTC
TRBV7-2,.,TRBJ1-1,.,CASSLRGNTEAFF,TGTGCCAGCAGCTTAAGAGGGAACACTGAAGCTTTCTTT
TRBV29-1,few,TRBJ1-1,TRBD1,CSVVPDRAGEAFF,TGCAGCGTGGTACCGGACAGGGCGGGTGAAGCTTTCTTT
TRBV7-2,.,TRBJ1-2,TRBD1,CASSPRTGNYGYTF,TGTGCCAGCAGCCCCAGGACAGGAAACTATGGCTACACCTTC
TRBV19,.,TRBJ2-1,TRBD2,CASSMSAASGEGLNEQFF,TGTGCCAGTAGTATGTCTGCGGCTAGCGGGGAGGGGTTGAATGAGCAGTTCTTC
TRBV6-1,.,TRBJ2-7,TRBD1,CASSETTGGETGGSYEQYF,TGTGCCAGCAGTGAAACTACGGGAGGAGAGACAGGGGGATCCTACGAGCAGTACTTC
TRBV7-2,once,TRBJ2-7,.,CASSLEQGPYEQYF,TGTGCCAGCAGCTTAGAGCAGGGCCCCTACGAGCAGTACTTC